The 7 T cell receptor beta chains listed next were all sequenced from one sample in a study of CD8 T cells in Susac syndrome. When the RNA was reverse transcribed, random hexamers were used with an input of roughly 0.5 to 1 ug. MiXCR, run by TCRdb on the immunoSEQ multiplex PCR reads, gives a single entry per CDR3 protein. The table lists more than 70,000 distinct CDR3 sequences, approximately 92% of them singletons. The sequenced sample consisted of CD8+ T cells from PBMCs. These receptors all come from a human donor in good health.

The CDR3 sequence: CASSYSGQYNEQFF. Written as DNA, the CDR3 is TGTGCCAGCAGTTACTCTGGACAGTATAATGAGCAGTTCTTC. The chain couples TRBV6-5 to TRBJ2-1; tentative D call: TRBD1 (6 bases). V lost 0 bases, J lost 7 bases, and 10 bases lay in between. This CDR3 region has 14 residues. The germline gives CDR1 MNHEY, CDR2 SVGAGI.

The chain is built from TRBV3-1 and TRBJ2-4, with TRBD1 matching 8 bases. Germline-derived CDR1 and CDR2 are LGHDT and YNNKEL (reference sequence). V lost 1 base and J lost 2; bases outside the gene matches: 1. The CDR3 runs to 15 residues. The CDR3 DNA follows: TGTGCCAGCAGCCAAGGACAGGGGACCAAAAACATTCAGTACTTC. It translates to CASSQGQGTKNIQYF.

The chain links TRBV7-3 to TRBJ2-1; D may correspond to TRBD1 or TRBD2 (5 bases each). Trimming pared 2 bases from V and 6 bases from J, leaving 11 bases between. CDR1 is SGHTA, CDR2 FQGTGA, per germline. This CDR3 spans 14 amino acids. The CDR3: CASSLAEGINEQFF. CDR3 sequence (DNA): TGTGCCAGCAGCTTAGCTGAGGGGATCAATGAGCAGTTCTTC. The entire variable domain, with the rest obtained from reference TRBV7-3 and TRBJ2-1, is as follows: GAGVSQTPSNKVTEKGKYVELRCDPISGHTALYWYRQSLGQGPEFLIYFQGTGAADDSGLPNDRFFAVRPEGSVSTLKIQRTERGDSAVYLCASSLAEGINEQFFGPGTRLTVL.

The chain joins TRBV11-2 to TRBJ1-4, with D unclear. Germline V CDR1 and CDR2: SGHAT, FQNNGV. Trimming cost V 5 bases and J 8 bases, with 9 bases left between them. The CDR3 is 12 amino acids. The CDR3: CASSTEGEKLFF. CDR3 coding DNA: TGTGCCAGCAGCACCGAGGGCGAAAAACTGTTTTTT.

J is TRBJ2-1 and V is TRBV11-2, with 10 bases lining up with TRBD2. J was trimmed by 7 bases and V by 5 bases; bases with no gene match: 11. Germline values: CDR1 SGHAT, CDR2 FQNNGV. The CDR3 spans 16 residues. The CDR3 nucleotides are TGTGCCAGCAGCCAAGGCAGCGGGGGGGCTTGGAATGAGCAGTTCTTC. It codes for CASSQGSGGAWNEQFF.

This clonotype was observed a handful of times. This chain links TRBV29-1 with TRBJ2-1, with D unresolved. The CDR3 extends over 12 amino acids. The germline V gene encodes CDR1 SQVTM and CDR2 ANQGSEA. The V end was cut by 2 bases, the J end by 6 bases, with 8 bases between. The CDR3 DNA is TGCAGCGTTGAAAACCCCCCCAATGAGCAGTTCTTC. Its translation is CSVENPPNEQFF.

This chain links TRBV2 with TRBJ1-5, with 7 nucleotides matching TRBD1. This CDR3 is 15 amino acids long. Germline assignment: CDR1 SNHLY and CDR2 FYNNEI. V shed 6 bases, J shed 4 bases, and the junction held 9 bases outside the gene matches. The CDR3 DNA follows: TGTGCCAGCAGCAACCCCGGGACAGTTAATCAGCCCCAGCATTTT. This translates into CASSNPGTVNQPQHF.